This T cell receptor beta chain stems from a study of Tregs in tolerant kidney transplant recipients. Whole-study results and caveats: Activated donor B cell expansion appeared to reveal the most relevant donor-specific TCRbeta repertoire.

By frequency, this clone is medium-sized. As yet, its antigen is unknown. The CDR3 end falls 3 residues outside the read, so it is completed with the germline J gene. Sequencing was performed with immunoSEQ multiplex PCR; in TCRdb, only in-frame clones are kept and a portion is missing. This repertoire includes 11,000 to 15,000 clones. V was pared by 1 base and J by 6 bases, with 12 bases between. There are 15 residues in the CDR3. The germline gives CDR1 SEHNR, CDR2 FQNEAQ (reference sequence). Recipients received nonmyeloablative bone marrow transplants from related graft donors, with transient mixed chimerism.

The sequencing used CD8+ T cells from blood (PBMCs), collected 6 months after the transplant. This chain uses TRBV7-9 with TRBJ1-4; no firm D call. This TCR came from a human patient who received a combined kidney and bone marrow transplant. Some of the T cells might come from the graft donor. The CDR3 loop reads CASSLGLYADEKLFF. CDR3 bases read: TGTGCCAGCAGCTTAGGGCTGTACGCCGATGAAAAA.